The 4 T cell receptor beta chains given below trace back to one sample, sequenced in a study of blood T cells in healthy people across ages. Then a second PCR, running roughly 7 to 12 cycles, was carried out with a sample-barcoded 5' primer and a J-beta primer mix. TCRdb redid the calling of the 5' RACE reads with MiXCR, one entry per CDR3 protein. The sample carries 270,000 or so distinct CDR3 sequences, 27% recorded once. Sequenced input: blood. These receptor sequences come from a woman in her 70s in good health.

V and J are TRBV27 and TRBJ2-3, with TRBD2 identical over 9 bases. Per the germline V gene, CDR1 is MNHEY and CDR2 is SMNVEV (reference sequence). There are 14 residues in the CDR3. The J segment lost 9 bases and the V segment lost 4 bases, leaving 8 bases of the junction unmatched. In nucleotides, the CDR3 is TGTGCCAGCAGTTGGGTAGCGGGAGAGTGGACGCAGTATTTT. It yields the protein CASSWVAGEWTQYF.

The J gene is TRBJ2-7, the V gene TRBV5-1, with D possibly matching TRBD2 (5 bases). The CDR3 sequence is 17 residues long. Germline V gene data show CDR1 as SGHRS and CDR2 as YFSETQ. V gave up 6 bases and J gave up 0 bases, with 22 bases separating them. The CDR3 sequence: CASTSTGPGGPSYEQYF. The CDR3 DNA follows: TGCGCCAGCACATCAACCGGACCAGGAGGACCCTCCTACGAGCAGTACTTC.

The chain uses TRBV20-1 and TRBJ2-5, with D possibly matching TRBD2 (5 bases). Trimming removed 0 bases from V and 1 base from J, with 12 bases in between. The length of the CDR3 is 15 residues. Germline V gene data show CDR1 as DFQATT and CDR2 as SNEGSKA (reference sequence). Written as DNA, the CDR3 is TGCAGTGCTAGAGATCCGAGCGGAAGCCAAGAGACCCAGTACTTC. Residues: CSARDPSGSQETQYF.

The V call is TRBV3-1, the J call TRBJ2-3, with TRBD2 identical over 12 bases. Germline lookup yields CDR1 LGHDT and CDR2 YNNKEL (reference sequence). The CDR3 runs 18 residues. With 3 bases clipped from V and 1 base from J, the junction kept 8 bases outside the gene matches. The chain's CDR3 is CASSQGLAGGPGTDTQYF. Here the CDR3 DNA reads TGTGCCAGCAGCCAGGGGCTAGCGGGAGGGCCAGGCACAGATACGCAGTATTTT.